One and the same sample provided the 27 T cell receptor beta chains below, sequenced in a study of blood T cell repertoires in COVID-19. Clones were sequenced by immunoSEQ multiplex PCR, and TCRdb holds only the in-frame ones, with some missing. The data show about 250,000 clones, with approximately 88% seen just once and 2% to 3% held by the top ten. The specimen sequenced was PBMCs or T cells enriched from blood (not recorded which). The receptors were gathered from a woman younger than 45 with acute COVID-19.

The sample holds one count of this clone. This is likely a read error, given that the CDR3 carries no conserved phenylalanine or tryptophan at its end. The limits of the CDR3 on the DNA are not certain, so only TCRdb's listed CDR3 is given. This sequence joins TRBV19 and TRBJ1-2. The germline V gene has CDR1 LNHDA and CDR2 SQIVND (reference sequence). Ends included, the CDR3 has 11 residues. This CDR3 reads CATPRGGRRTL.

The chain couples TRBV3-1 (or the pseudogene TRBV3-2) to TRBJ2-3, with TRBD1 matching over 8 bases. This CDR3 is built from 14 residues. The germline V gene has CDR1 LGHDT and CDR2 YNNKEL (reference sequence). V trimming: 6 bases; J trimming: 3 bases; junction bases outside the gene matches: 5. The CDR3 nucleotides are TGTGCCAGCAGACCAGGGGGCGCGACAGATACGCAGTATTTT. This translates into CASRPGGATDTQYF.

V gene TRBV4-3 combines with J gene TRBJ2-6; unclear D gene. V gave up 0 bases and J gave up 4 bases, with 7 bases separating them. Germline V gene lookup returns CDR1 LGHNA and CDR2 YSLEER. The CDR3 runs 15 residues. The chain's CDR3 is CASSQESRGANVLTF. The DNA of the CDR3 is TGCGCCAGCAGCCAAGAATCGAGGGGGGCCAACGTCCTGACTTTC.

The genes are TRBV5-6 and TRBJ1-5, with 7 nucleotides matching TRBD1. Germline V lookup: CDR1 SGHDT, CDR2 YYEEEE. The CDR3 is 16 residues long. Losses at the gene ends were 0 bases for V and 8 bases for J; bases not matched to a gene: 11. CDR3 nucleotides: TGTGCCAGCAGCTTGGGGTTTCAAGGGGGCGAGGAGCCCCAGCATTTT. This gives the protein CASSLGFQGGEEPQHF.

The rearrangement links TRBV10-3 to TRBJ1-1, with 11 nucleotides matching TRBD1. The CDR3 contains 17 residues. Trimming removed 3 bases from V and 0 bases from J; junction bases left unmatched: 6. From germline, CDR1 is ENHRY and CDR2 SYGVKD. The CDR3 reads CAISDRTGGSVNTEAFF. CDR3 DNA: TGTGCCATCAGTGACCGGACAGGGGGCTCGGTGAACACTGAAGCTTTCTTT.

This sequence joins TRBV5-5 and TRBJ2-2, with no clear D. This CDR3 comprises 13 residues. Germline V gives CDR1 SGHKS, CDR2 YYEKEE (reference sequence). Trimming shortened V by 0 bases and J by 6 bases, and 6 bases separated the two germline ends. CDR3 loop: CASSLVYSGELFF. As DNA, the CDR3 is TGTGCCAGCAGCTTGGTTTACTCCGGGGAGCTGTTTTTT. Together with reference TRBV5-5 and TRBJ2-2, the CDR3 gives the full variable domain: DAGVTQSPTHLIKTRGQQVTLRCSPISGHKSVSWYQQVLGQGPQFIFQYYEKEERGRGNFPDRFSARQFPNYSSELNVNALLLGDSALYLCASSLVYSGELFFGEGSRLTVL.

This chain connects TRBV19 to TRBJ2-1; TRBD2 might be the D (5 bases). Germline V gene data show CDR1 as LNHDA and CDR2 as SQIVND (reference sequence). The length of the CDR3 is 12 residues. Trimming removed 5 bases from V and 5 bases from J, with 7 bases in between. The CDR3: CASSAGDNEQFF. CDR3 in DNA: TGTGCCAGTAGTGCCGGGGACAATGAGCAGTTCTTC. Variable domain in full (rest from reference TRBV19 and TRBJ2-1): DGGITQSPKYLFRKEGQNVTLSCEQNLNHDAMYWYRQDPGQGLRLIYYSQIVNDFQKGDIAEGYSVSREKKESFPLTVTSAQKNPTAFYLCASSAGDNEQFFGPGTRLTVL.

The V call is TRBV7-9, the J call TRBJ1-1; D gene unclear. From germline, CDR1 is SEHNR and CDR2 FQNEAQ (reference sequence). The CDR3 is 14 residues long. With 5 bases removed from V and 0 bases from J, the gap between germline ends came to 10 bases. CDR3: CASSPTGMNTEAFF. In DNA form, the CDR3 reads TGTGCCAGCAGCCCGACGGGAATGAACACTGAAGCTTTCTTT. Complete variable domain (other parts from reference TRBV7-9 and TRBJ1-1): DTGVSQNPRHKITKRGQNVTFRCDPISEHNRLYWYRQTLGQGPEFLTYFQNEAQLEKSRLLSDRFSAERPKGSFSTLEIQRTEQGDSAMYLCASSPTGMNTEAFFGQGTRLTVV.

CDR3 protein: CASSLGHRLNEQFF. CDR3 DNA: TGTGCCAGCAGCTTAGGACACCGCCTCAATGAGCAGTTCTTC. This chain uses TRBV11-3 with TRBJ2-1; D unclear. The V gene lost 1 base and the J gene lost 6 bases, with 10 bases spanning the gap. Germline CDR1 is SGHNT and CDR2 is YENEEA. The CDR3 is made up of 14 amino acids.

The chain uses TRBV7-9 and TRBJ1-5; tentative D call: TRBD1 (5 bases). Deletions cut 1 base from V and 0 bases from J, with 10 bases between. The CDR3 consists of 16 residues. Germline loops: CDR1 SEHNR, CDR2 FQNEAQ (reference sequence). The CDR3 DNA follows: TGTGCCAGCAGCTTAGTGACAGCTTATAGCAATCAGCCCCAGCATTTT. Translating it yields CASSLVTAYSNQPQHF.

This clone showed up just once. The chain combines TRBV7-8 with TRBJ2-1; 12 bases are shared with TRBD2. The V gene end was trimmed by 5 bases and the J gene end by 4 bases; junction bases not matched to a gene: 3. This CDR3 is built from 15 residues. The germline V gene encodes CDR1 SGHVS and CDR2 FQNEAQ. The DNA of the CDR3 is TGTGCCAGCAGCAAACTAGCGGGGGGTTACAATGAGCAGTTCTTC. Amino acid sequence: CASSKLAGGYNEQFF.

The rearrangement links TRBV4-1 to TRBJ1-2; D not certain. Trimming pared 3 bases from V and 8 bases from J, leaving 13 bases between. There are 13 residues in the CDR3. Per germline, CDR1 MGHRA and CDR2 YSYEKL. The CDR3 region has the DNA TGCGCCAGCAGCCAGGAAGACACCGGCGGCTACACCTTC. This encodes CASSQEDTGGYTF.

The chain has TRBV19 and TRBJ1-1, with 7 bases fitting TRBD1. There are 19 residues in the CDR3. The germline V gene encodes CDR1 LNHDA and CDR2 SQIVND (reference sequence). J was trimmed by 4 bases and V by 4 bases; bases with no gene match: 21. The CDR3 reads CASSKSINRGAGMGTEAFF. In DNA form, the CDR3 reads TGTGCCAGTAGTAAATCCATTAACAGGGGCGCAGGGATGGGCACTGAAGCTTTCTTT. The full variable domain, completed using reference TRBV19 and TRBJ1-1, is DGGITQSPKYLFRKEGQNVTLSCEQNLNHDAMYWYRQDPGQGLRLIYYSQIVNDFQKGDIAEGYSVSREKKESFPLTVTSAQKNPTAFYLCASSKSINRGAGMGTEAFFGQGTRLTVV.

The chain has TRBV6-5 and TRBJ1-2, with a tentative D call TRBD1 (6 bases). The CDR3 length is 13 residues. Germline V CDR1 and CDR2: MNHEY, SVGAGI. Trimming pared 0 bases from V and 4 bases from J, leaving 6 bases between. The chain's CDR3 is CASSYSGAYGYTF. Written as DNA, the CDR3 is TGTGCCAGCAGTTACTCGGGGGCCTATGGCTACACCTTC.

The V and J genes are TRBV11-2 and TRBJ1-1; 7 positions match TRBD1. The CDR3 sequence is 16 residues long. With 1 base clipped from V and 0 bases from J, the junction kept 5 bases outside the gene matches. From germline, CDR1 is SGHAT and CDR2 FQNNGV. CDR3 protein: CASSLGTGEMNTEAFF. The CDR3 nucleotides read TGTGCCAGCAGCTTAGGAACAGGGGAGATGAACACTGAAGCTTTCTTT.

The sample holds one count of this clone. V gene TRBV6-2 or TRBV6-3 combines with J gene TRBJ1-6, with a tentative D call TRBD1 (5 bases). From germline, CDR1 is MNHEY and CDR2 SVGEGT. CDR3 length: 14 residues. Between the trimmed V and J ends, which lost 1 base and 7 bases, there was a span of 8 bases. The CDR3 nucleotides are TGTGCCAGCAGTTACTGGGGGGGGAATTCACCCCTCCACTTT. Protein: CASSYWGGNSPLHF.

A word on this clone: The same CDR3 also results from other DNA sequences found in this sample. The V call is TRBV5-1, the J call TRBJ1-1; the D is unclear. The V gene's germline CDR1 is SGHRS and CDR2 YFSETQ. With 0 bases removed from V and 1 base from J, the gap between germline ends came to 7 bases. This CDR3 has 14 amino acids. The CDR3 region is CASSLDSGNTEAFF. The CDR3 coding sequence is TGCGCCAGCAGCTTGGACAGTGGGAACACTGAAGCTTTCTTT. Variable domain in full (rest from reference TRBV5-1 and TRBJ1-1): KAGVTQTPRYLIKTRGQQVTLSCSPISGHRSVSWYQQTPGQGLQFLFEYFSETQRNKGNFPGRFSGRQFSNSRSEMNVSTLELGDSALYLCASSLDSGNTEAFFGQGTRLTVV.

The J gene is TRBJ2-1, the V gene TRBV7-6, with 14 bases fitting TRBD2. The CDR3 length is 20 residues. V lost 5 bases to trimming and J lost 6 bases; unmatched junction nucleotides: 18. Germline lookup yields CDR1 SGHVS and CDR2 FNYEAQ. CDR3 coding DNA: TGTGCCAGCAGCCCAGCGACTAGCGGGGGGGCTTACACACAATCCAATGAGCAGTTCTTC. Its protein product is CASSPATSGGAYTQSNEQFF.

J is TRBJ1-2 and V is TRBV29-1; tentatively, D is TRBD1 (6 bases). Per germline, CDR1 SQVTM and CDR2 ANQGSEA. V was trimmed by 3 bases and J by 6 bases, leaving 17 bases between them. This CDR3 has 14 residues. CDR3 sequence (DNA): TGCAGCGTTGATCGGGCAGGGGAAGGAAATGGCTACACCTTC. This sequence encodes CSVDRAGEGNGYTF.

The CDR3 DNA reads TGTGCCAGCAGCTTGCTCGAGAACACAGATACGCAGTATTTT. It translates to CASSLLENTDTQYF. The V gene is TRBV5-5, the J gene TRBJ2-3, with D unresolved. Germline CDR1 is SGHKS and CDR2 is YYEKEE (reference sequence). The V end was cut by 1 base, the J end by 2 bases, with 8 bases between. This CDR3 spans 14 amino acids. The whole variable domain, filled in from reference TRBV5-5 and TRBJ2-3, reads DAGVTQSPTHLIKTRGQQVTLRCSPISGHKSVSWYQQVLGQGPQFIFQYYEKEERGRGNFPDRFSARQFPNYSSELNVNALLLGDSALYLCASSLLENTDTQYFGPGTRLTVL.

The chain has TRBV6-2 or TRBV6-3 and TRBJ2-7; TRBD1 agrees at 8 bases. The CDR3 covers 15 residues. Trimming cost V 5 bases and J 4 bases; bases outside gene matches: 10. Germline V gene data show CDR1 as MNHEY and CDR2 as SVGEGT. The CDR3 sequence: CASSPGQGLQYEQYF. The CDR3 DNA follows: TGTGCCAGCAGTCCCGGACAGGGATTACAGTACGAGCAGTACTTC.

The CDR3 DNA sequence: TGTGCCAGCAGCGAACCAGGGTCTGGAAACACCATATATTTT. Translating gives CASSEPGSGNTIYF. V and J are TRBV9 and TRBJ1-3, with a tentative D call TRBD1 (5 bases). The germline V and J ends were trimmed by 3 bases and 1 base, with 8 bases remaining between them. The CDR3 sequence is 14 residues long. Germline-derived CDR1 and CDR2 are SGDLS and YYNGEE.

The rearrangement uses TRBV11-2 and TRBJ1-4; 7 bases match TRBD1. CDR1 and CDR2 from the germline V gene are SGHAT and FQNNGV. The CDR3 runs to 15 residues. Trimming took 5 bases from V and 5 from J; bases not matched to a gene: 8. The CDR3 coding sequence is TGTGCCAGCAGCCCCTCTGACAGGGAAAATGAAAAACTGTTTTTT. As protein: CASSPSDRENEKLFF.

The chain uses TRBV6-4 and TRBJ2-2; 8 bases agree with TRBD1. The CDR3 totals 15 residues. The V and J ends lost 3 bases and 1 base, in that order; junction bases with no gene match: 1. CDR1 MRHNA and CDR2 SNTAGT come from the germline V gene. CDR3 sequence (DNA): TGTGCCAGCAGTGAGGACAGGGTGAACACCGGGGAGCTGTTTTTT. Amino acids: CASSEDRVNTGELFF.

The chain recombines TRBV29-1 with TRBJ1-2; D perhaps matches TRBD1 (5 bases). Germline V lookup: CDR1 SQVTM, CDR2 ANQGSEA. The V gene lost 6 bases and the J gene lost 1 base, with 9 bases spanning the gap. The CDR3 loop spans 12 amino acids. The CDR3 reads CSVVQGNYGYTF. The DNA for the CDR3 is TGCAGCGTCGTCCAGGGTAACTATGGCTACACCTTC.

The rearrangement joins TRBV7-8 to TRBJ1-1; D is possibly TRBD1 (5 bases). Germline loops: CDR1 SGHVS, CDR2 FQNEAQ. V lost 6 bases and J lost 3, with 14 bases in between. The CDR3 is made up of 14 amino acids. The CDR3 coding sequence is TGTGCCAGCAGTATCTCTCCAGGGTACACTGAAGCTTTCTTT. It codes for CASSISPGYTEAFF.

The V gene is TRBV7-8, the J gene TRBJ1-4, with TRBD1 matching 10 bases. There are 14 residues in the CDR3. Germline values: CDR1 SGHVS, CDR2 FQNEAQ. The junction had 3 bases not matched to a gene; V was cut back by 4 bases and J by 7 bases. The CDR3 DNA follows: TGTGCCAGCAGCTCGGGACAGGGGTTTGAAAAACTGTTTTTT. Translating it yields CASSSGQGFEKLFF.